Following are 24 T cell receptor beta chains from one sample sequenced in a study of early T cells in non-severe SARS-CoV-2 infection. TCRdb re-derived calls from the 5' RACE reads in MiXCR, one entry per CDR3 protein. Among tens of thousands of distinct CDR3 sequences listed, about 12% were seen once. The sample was whole blood. The receptors shown here come from an adult who was a healthcare worker with PCR-confirmed SARS-CoV-2 infection or an uninfected control (not recorded which).

This clonotype showed up just a few times. The chain joins TRBV7-9 to TRBJ2-5; D is perhaps TRBD2 (5 bases). V was pared by 4 bases and J by 4 bases, with 10 bases between. The CDR3 runs 13 residues. CDR1 and CDR2 (germline): SEHNR, FQNEAQ (reference sequence). The CDR3 reads CASSSGSGETQYF. The CDR3 DNA reads TGTGCCAGCAGCTCGGGGAGCGGAGAGACCCAGTACTTC.

This clonotype was seen only a few times. The V gene is TRBV5-6, the J gene TRBJ2-3, with a weak D call TRBD2 (7 bases). Germline CDR1 and CDR2: SGHDT and YYEEEE. The V and J ends lost 2 bases and 3 bases respectively, with 13 bases between them. The CDR3 sequence is 15 residues long. CDR3 amino acids: CASSLTGRVTDTQYF. The CDR3 nucleotides are TGTGCCAGCAGCTTAACAGGGAGGGTGACAGATACGCAGTATTTT.

This chain connects TRBV20-1 to TRBJ1-3; 8 nucleotides match TRBD1. The CDR3 totals 13 residues. V gave up 6 bases and J gave up 4 bases; unmatched junction bases: 5. Germline V gene sequence: CDR1 DFQATT, CDR2 SNEGSKA (reference sequence). Here the CDR3 DNA reads TGCAGTGCCCCCGGACAGGGCGGAAACACCATATATTTT. It codes for CSAPGQGGNTIYF.

This sequence joins TRBV6-2 or TRBV6-3 and TRBJ2-7; no reliable D call. CDR3 length: 12 residues. Germline V lookup: CDR1 MNHEY, CDR2 SVGEGT. Between the trimmed V and J ends, which lost 4 bases and 1 base, there was a span of 5 bases. The CDR3 DNA reads TGTGCCAGCAGTTCCTTGTCCTACGAGCAGTACTTC. Protein: CASSSLSYEQYF.

This clonotype came up a few times. The V and J genes are TRBV10-2 and TRBJ2-3; no firm D call. This CDR3 is built from 13 residues. Germline CDR1 and CDR2: WSHSY and SAAADI. Trimming cost V 4 bases and J 1 base, with 6 bases left between them. CDR3 region: CASSATGTDTQYF. The CDR3 nucleotides read TGCGCCAGCAGTGCTACGGGCACAGATACGCAGTATTTT.

This clonotype was counted at least ten times. CDR3 sequence: CSVANPGYEQYF. DNA of the CDR3: TGCAGCGTTGCGAATCCCGGCTACGAGCAGTACTTC. The V call is TRBV29-1, the J call TRBJ2-7; D call uncertain. CDR3 size: 12 residues. Deletions cut 4 bases from V and 3 bases from J, with 10 bases between. CDR1 SQVTM and CDR2 ANQGSEA come from the germline V gene.

CDR3 nucleotides: TGTGCCAGCAGCCCAACTCTTGGCAGGGGCTATGGCTACACCTTC. This translates into CASSPTLGRGYGYTF. The V and J genes are TRBV3-1 and TRBJ1-2; D is perhaps TRBD1 (6 bases). The CDR3 is 15 amino acids. Trimming removed 4 bases from V and 4 bases from J, with 16 bases in between. Germline V gene data show CDR1 as LGHDT and CDR2 as YNNKEL (reference sequence).

This clonotype appeared many times. The CDR3 protein is CASSQKRRQGSTEAFF. The CDR3 DNA reads as TGCGCCAGCAGCCAAAAGCGCCGACAGGGTAGCACTGAAGCTTTCTTT. This chain links TRBV4-1 with TRBJ1-1, with TRBD1 identical over 7 bases. CDR3 length: 16 residues. Trimming removed 2 bases from V and 4 bases from J; junction bases left unmatched: 10. The germline V gene has CDR1 MGHRA and CDR2 YSYEKL.

V usage is TRBV2 and J usage is TRBJ2-2, with D perhaps matching TRBD2 (7 bases). The germline gives CDR1 SNHLY, CDR2 FYNNEI. Trimming removed 6 bases at V and 0 bases at J, with 14 bases between. CDR3 length: 16 amino acids. The CDR3 DNA is TGTGCCAGCAGCCACCCGGGGGGCCCGAACACCGGGGAGCTGTTTTTT. This encodes CASSHPGGPNTGELFF.

This rearrangement joins TRBV2 to TRBJ2-2; 10 nucleotides line up with TRBD1. Germline V gives CDR1 SNHLY, CDR2 FYNNEI. The CDR3 consists of 15 residues. Germline trimming cut 8 bases from V and 5 bases from J; bases unmatched to any gene: 8. The CDR3 DNA is TGTGCCAGCCGGGGACAGGGGAGGCGGACCGGGGAGCTGTTTTTT. It specifies CASRGQGRRTGELFF.

This clonotype occurred once. This chain links TRBV3-1 with TRBJ2-1; D might be TRBD1 or TRBD2, each matching 5 bases. Germline V gene data show CDR1 as LGHDT and CDR2 as YNNKEL (reference sequence). V lost 0 bases to trimming and J lost 4 bases, with 16 bases between them. This CDR3 contains 17 residues. This chain's CDR3 is CASSQDRGRWKYNEQFF. DNA of the CDR3: TGTGCCAGCAGCCAAGATCGGGGCCGGTGGAAGTACAATGAGCAGTTCTTC.

V usage is TRBV2 and J usage is TRBJ1-5; 9 bases are a match to TRBD1. This CDR3 has 14 amino acids. The germline gives CDR1 SNHLY, CDR2 FYNNEI. With V trimmed by 6 bases and J by 5 bases, 5 bases remained unmatched. For the CDR3, the DNA is TGTGCCAGCAGAGAGGACAGGGGAGATCAGCCCCAGCATTTT. Encoded protein: CASREDRGDQPQHF.

CDR3 sequence: CASSEALGGPGELFF. CDR3 nucleotides: TGTGCCAGCAGTGAAGCGCTTGGGGGGCCCGGGGAGCTGTTTTTT. This chain links TRBV2 with TRBJ2-2; D assignment may be TRBD1 or TRBD2 (6 bases each). Germline V gene lookup returns CDR1 SNHLY and CDR2 FYNNEI. This CDR3 is built from 15 residues. Trimming took off 0 bases at V and 6 bases at J, with 11 bases between the two ends.

This clonotype has only a few counts. This sequence joins TRBV27 and TRBJ2-7; 9 nucleotides line up with TRBD1. CDR3 size: 11 residues. The V gene's germline CDR1 is MNHEY and CDR2 SMNVEV (reference sequence). The V segment lost 7 bases and the J segment 12 bases; nucleotides outside the gene matches: 7. Here the CDR3 reads CASTPGQGLYF. The CDR3 bases are TGTGCCAGCACCCCGGGACAGGGACTGTACTTC.

This clonotype was counted at least ten times. The chain combines TRBV2 with TRBJ1-1; 10 bases fit TRBD1. The CDR3 sequence is 14 residues long. V shed 7 bases and J 8 bases; nucleotides not matched to a gene: 10. Germline V gene sequence: CDR1 SNHLY, CDR2 FYNNEI. CDR3 nucleotides: TGTGCCAGCATCCGGACAGGGGGAAGGATCGAAGCTTTCTTT. Its translation: CASIRTGGRIEAFF.

The chain employs TRBV6-2 or TRBV6-3 and TRBJ2-7, with D possibly being TRBD2 (6 bases). V lost 2 bases and J lost 4, with 9 bases in between. The CDR3 totals 13 residues. CDR1 MNHEY and CDR2 SVGEGT come from the germline V gene. The CDR3 DNA sequence: TGTGCCAGCAGTTACCCCGGGAGTTACGAGCAGTACTTC. It specifies CASSYPGSYEQYF.

This clonotype appeared many times. The chain links TRBV6-6 to TRBJ1-3; D is undetermined. Germline V CDR1 and CDR2: MNHNY, SVGAGI (reference sequence). CDR3 length: 15 residues. Trimming stripped 2 bases from V and 2 bases from J, with 10 bases between. In DNA, the CDR3 is TGTGCCAGCAGTTACGATGGGAGGACTGGAAACACCATATATTTT. Protein product: CASSYDGRTGNTIYF.

In this sample, this clonotype turned up many times. The chain uses TRBV7-2 and TRBJ2-7; D gene uncertain. CDR3 length: 14 residues. Germline CDR1 and CDR2: SGHTA and FQGNSA. V lost 5 bases and J lost 1, with 12 bases in between. CDR3 residues: CASSQMEPSYEQYF. The CDR3 DNA is TGTGCCAGCAGCCAAATGGAACCTTCCTACGAGCAGTACTTC.

This clonotype was seen more than once but under ten times. The rearrangement joins TRBV6-6 to TRBJ2-7; D gene ambiguous. V was clipped by 4 bases and J by 6 bases, with 7 bases between them. Germline V lookup: CDR1 MNHNY, CDR2 SVGAGI (reference sequence). The CDR3 runs 11 residues. CDR3 in amino acids: CASSFVSEQYF. The CDR3 bases are TGTGCCAGCAGTTTCGTGAGCGAGCAGTACTTC.

V gene TRBV3-1 combines with J gene TRBJ2-1; D is unclear. Germline CDR1 and CDR2: LGHDT and YNNKEL (reference sequence). Trimming removed 4 bases at V and 2 bases at J, with 12 bases between. The CDR3 loop spans 15 amino acids. This chain's CDR3 is CASSPTGFPYNEQFF. The CDR3 DNA reads as TGTGCCAGCAGCCCCACCGGGTTCCCCTACAATGAGCAGTTCTTC.

This clonotype came up many times. In DNA form, the CDR3 reads TGTGCCAGCAGAAACGTCGGCTTATTGACTTACTATGGCTACACCTTC. This encodes CASRNVGLLTYYGYTF. The chain links TRBV6-5 to TRBJ1-2; D remains unclear. Germline CDR1 reads MNHEY; CDR2 reads SVGAGI. V lost 6 bases to trimming and J lost 3 bases, with 20 bases between them. This CDR3 spans 16 amino acids.

In this sample, this clonotype turned up a few times. The rearrangement joins TRBV30 to TRBJ1-3; maybe TRBD1 (5 bases). V was pared by 4 bases and J by 0 bases, with 13 bases between. This CDR3 contains 15 residues. Germline assignment: CDR1 GTSNPN and CDR2 SVGIG (reference sequence). Here the CDR3 reads CAWTPMRGSGNTIYF. The CDR3 DNA reads TGTGCCTGGACTCCTATGAGGGGCTCTGGAAACACCATATATTTT.

This clonotype turned up a few times. This rearrangement joins TRBV2 to TRBJ1-5; D gene uncertain. CDR1 is SNHLY, CDR2 FYNNEI, per germline. Trimming cost V 3 bases and J 9 bases, with 18 bases left between them. CDR3 length: 15 residues. CDR3 coding DNA: TGTGCCAGCAGTGATTTAGCTGAGGCGTCTAGGCCCCAGCATTTT. Its translation: CASSDLAEASRPQHF.

This clonotype was seen at least ten times. This sequence joins TRBV20-1 and TRBJ2-1; 9 bases agree with TRBD1. CDR1 is DFQATT and CDR2 is SNEGSKA in the germline V gene (reference sequence). V shed 1 base, J shed 7 bases, and the junction held 5 bases outside the gene matches. CDR3 length: 14 amino acids. The CDR3 nucleotides read TGCAGTGCTAGAGTGGGACAGGGTAGAAATGAGCAGTTCTTC. Its protein product is CSARVGQGRNEQFF.